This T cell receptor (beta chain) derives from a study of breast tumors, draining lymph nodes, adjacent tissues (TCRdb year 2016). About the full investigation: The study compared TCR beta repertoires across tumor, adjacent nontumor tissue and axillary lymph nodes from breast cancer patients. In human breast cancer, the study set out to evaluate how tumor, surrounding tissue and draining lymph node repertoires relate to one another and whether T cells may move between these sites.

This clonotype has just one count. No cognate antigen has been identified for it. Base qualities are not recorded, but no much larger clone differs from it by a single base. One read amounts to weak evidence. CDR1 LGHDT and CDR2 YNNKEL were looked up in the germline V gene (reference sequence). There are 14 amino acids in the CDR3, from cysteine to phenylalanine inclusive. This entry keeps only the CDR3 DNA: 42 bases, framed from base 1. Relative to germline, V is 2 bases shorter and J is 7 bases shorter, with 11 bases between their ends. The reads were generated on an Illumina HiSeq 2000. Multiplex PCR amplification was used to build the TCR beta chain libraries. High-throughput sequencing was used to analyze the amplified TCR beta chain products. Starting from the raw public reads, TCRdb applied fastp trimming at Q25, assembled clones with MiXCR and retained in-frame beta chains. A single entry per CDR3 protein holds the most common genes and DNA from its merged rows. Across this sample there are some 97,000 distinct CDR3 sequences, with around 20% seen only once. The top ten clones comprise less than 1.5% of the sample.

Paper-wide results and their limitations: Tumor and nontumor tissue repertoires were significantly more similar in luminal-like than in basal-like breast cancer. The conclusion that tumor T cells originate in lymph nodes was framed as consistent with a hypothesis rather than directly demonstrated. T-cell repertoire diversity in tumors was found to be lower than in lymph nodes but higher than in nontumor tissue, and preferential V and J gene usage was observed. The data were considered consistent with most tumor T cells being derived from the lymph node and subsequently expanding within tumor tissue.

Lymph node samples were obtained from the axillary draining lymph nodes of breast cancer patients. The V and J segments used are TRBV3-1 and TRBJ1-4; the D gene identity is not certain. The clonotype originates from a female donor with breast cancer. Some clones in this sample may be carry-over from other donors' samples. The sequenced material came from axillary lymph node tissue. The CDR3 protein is CASSQMQRPEKLFF. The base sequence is TGTGCCAGCAGCCAAATGCAGAGACCTGAAAAACTGTTTTTT. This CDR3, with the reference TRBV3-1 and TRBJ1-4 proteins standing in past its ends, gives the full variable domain DTAVSQTPKYLVTQMGNDKSIKCEQNLGHDTMYWYKQDSKKFLKIMFSYNNKELIINETVPNRFSPKSPDKAHLNLHINSLELGDSAVYFCASSQMQRPEKLFFGSGTQLSVL.